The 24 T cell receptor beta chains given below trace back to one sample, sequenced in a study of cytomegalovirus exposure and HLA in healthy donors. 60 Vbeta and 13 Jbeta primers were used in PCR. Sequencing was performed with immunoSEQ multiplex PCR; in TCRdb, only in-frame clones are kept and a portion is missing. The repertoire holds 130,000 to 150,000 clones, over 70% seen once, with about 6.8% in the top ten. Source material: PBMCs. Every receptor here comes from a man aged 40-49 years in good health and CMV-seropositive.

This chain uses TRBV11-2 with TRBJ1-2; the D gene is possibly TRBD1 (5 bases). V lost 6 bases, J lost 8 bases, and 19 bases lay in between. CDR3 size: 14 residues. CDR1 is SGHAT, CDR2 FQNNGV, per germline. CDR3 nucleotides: TGTGCCAGCAGAGGGGCCTCTCTCCTGCGAGGCTACACCTTC. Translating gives CASRGASLLRGYTF.

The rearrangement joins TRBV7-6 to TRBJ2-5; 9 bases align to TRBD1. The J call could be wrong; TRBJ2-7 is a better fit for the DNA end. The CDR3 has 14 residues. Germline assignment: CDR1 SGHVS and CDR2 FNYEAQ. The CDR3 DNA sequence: TGTGCCAGCAGCTTAGCGACAGGGGGCTACGAGCAGTACTTC. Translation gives CASSLATGGYEQYF.

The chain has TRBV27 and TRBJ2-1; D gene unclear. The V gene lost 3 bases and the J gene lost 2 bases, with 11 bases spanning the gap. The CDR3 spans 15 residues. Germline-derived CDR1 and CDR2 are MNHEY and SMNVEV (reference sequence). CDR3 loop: CASSLSQSAYNEQFF. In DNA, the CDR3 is TGTGCCAGCAGTTTGTCACAGTCGGCCTACAATGAGCAGTTCTTC.

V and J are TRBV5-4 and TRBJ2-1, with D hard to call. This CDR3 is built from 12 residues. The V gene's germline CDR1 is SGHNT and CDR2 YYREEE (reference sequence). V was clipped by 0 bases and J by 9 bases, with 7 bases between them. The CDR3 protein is CASSLGVGEQFF. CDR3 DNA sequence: TGTGCCAGCAGCTTGGGTGTCGGTGAGCAGTTCTTC.

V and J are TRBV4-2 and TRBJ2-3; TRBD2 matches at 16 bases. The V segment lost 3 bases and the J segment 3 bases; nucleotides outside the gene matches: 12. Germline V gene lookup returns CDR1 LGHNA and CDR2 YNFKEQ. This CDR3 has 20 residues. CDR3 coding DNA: TGTGCCAGCAGCCAGGCACCGGGACTAGCGGGAGGGGGGGTTACAGATACGCAGTATTTT. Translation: CASSQAPGLAGGGVTDTQYF.

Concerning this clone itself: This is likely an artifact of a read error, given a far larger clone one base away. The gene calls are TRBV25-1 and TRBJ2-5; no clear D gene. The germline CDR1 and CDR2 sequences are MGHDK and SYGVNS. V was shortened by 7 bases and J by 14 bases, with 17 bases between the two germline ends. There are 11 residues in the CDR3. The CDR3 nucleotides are TGTGCCAGCATAGGTCATGGAGAGGTTTACTTC. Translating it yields CASIGHGEVYF.

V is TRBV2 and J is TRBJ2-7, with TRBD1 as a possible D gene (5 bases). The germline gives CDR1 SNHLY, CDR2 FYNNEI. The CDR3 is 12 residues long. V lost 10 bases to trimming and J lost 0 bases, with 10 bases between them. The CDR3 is CATRQSSYEQYF. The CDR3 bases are TGTGCCACTCGACAGAGCTCCTACGAGCAGTACTTC.

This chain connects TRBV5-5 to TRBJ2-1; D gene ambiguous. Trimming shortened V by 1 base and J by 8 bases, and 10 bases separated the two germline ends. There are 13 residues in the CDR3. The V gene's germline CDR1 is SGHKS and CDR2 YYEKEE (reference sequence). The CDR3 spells CASSLYASHEQFF. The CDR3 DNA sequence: TGTGCCAGCAGCTTGTACGCGTCCCATGAGCAGTTCTTC.

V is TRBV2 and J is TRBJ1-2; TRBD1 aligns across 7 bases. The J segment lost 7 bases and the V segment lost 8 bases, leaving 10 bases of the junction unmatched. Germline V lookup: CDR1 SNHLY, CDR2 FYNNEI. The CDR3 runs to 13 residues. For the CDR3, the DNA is TGTGCCAGCGGCGACAGGGTCTCGTCTGGCTACACCTTC. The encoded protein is CASGDRVSSGYTF.

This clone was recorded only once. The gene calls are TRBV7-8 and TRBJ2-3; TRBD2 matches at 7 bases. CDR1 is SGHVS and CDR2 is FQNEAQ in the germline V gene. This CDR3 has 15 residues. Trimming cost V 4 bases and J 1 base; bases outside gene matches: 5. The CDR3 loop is CASSWWSGGTDTQYF. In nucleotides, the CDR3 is TGTGCCAGCAGCTGGTGGAGCGGGGGCACAGATACGCAGTATTTT. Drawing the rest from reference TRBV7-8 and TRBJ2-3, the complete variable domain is GAGVSQSPRYKVAKRGQDVALRCDPISGHVSLFWYQQALGQGPEFLTYFQNEAQLDKSGLPSDRFFAERPEGSVSTLKIQRTQQEDSAVYLCASSWWSGGTDTQYFGPGTRLTVL.

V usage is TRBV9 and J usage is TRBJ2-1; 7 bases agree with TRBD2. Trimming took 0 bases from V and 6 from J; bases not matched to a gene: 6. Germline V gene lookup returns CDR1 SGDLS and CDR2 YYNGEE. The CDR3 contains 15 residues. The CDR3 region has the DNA TGTGCCAGCAGCGTAGATCGAGCGGGACGCAATGAGCAGTTCTTC. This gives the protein CASSVDRAGRNEQFF.

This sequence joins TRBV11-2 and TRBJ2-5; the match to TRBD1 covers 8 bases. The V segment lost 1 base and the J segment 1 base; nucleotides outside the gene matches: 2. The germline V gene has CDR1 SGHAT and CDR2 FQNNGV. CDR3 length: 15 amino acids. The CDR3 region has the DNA TGTGCCAGCAGCTTAGGTGACAGGGGCCAAGAGACCCAGTACTTC. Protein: CASSLGDRGQETQYF.

The CDR3 here is CASSQDPERRPQPQHF. The DNA of the CDR3 is TGTGCCAGCAGCCAAGATCCAGAAAGGAGACCTCAGCCCCAGCATTTT. V usage is TRBV4-2 and J usage is TRBJ1-5; no clear D. The length of the CDR3 is 16 residues. Germline V gene data show CDR1 as LGHNA and CDR2 as YNFKEQ. The germline V and J ends were trimmed by 0 bases and 6 bases, with 15 bases remaining between them.

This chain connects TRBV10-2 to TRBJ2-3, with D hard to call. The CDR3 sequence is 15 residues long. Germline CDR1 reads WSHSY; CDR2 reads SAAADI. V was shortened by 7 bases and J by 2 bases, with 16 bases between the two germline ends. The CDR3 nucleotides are TGCGCCAGCAAATACAGTGACCGCGCCACAGATACGCAGTATTTT. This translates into CASKYSDRATDTQYF.

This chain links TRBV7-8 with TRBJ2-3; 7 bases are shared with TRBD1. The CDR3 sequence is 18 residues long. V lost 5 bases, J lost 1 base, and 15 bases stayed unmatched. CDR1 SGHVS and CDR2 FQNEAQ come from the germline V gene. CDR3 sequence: CASSILWTGLGGTDTQYF. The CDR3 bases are TGTGCCAGCAGCATACTCTGGACAGGTTTGGGGGGCACAGATACGCAGTATTTT.

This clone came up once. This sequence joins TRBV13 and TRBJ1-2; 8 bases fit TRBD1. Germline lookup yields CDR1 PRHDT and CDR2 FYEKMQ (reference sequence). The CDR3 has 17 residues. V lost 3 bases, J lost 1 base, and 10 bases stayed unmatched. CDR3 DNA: TGTGCCAGCAGCTTTTACGCGGTGACAGGGGATAACTATGGCTACACCTTC. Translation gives CASSFYAVTGDNYGYTF. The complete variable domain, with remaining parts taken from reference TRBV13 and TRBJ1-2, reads AAGVIQSPRHLIKEKRETATLKCYPIPRHDTVYWYQQGPGQDPQFLISFYEKMQSDKGSIPDRFSAQQFSDYHSELNMSSLELGDSALYFCASSFYAVTGDNYGYTFGSGTRLTVV.

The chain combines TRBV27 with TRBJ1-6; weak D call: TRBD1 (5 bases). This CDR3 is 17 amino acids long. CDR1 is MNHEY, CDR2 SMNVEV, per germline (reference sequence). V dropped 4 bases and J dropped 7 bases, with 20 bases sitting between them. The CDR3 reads CASSSPGGGGLNSPLHF. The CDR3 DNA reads TGTGCCAGCAGTTCTCCCGGGGGGGGAGGGTTAAATTCACCCCTCCACTTT.

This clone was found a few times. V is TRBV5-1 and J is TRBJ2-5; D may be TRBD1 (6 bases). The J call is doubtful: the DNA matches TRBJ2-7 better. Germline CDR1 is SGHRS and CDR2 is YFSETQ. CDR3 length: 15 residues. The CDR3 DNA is TGCGCCAGCAGCTTGGGACACAGGGATTCCTACGAGCAGTACTTC. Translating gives CASSLGHRDSYEQYF.

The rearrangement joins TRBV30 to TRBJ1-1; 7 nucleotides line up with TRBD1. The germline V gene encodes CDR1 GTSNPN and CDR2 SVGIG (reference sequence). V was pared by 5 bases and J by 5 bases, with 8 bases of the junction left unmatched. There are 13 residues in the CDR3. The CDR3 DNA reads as TGTGCCTGGTCGCCCGGCAGGGGGACTGAAGCTTTCTTT. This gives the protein CAWSPGRGTEAFF.

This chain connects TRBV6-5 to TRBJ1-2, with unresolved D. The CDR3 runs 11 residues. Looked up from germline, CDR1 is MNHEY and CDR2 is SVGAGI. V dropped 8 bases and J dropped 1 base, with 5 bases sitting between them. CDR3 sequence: CASGSNYGYTF. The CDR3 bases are TGTGCCAGCGGCAGTAACTATGGCTACACCTTC.

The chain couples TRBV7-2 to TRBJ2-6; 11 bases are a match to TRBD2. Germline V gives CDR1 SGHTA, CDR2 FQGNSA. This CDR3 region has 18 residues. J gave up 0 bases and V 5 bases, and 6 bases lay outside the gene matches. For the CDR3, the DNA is TGTGCCAGCAGCCAAAAACTAGCGGGGGACTCTGGGGCCAACGTCCTGACTTTC. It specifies CASSQKLAGDSGANVLTF.

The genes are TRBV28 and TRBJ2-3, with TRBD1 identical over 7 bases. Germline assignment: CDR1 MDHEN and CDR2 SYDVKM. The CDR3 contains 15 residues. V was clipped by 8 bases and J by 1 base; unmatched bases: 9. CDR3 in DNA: TGTGCCAGCGGCCTTGCCGGGACAGGCACAGATACGCAGTATTTT. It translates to CASGLAGTGTDTQYF. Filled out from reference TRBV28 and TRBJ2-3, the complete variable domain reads DVKVTQSSRYLVKRTGEKVFLECVQDMDHENMFWYRQDPGLGLRLIYFSYDVKMKEKGDIPEGYSVSREKKERFSLILESASTNQTSMYLCASGLAGTGTDTQYFGPGTRLTVL.

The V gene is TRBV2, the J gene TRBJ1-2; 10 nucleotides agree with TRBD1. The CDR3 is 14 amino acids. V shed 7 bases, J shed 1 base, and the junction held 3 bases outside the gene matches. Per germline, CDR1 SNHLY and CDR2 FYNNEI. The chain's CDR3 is CASKGTGVNYGYTF. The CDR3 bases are TGTGCCAGCAAGGGGACAGGGGTTAACTATGGCTACACCTTC.

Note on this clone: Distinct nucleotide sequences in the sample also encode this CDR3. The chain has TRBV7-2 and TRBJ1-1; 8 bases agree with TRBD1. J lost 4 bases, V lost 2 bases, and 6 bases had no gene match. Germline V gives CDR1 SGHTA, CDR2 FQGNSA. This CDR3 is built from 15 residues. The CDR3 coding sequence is TGTGCCAGCAGCTTAACCAAACAGGGGGGCACTGAAGCTTTCTTT. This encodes CASSLTKQGGTEAFF.